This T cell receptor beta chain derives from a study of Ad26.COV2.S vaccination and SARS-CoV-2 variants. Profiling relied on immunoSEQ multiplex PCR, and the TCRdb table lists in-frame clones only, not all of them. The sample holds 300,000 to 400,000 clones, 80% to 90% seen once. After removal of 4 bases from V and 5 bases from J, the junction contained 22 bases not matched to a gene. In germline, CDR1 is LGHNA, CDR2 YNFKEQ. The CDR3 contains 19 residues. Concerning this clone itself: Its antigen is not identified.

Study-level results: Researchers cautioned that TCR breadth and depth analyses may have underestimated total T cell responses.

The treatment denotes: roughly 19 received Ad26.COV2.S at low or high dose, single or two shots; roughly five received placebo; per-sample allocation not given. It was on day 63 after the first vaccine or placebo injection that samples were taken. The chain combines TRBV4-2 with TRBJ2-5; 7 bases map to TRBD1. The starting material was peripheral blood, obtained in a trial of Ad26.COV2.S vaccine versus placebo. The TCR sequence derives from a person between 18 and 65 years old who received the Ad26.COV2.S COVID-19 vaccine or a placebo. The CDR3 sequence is CASSLQEDYGVGGIETQYF. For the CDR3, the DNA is TGTGCCAGCAGCCTACAAGAGGATTACGGGGTAGGGGGCATTGAGACCCAGTACTTC.